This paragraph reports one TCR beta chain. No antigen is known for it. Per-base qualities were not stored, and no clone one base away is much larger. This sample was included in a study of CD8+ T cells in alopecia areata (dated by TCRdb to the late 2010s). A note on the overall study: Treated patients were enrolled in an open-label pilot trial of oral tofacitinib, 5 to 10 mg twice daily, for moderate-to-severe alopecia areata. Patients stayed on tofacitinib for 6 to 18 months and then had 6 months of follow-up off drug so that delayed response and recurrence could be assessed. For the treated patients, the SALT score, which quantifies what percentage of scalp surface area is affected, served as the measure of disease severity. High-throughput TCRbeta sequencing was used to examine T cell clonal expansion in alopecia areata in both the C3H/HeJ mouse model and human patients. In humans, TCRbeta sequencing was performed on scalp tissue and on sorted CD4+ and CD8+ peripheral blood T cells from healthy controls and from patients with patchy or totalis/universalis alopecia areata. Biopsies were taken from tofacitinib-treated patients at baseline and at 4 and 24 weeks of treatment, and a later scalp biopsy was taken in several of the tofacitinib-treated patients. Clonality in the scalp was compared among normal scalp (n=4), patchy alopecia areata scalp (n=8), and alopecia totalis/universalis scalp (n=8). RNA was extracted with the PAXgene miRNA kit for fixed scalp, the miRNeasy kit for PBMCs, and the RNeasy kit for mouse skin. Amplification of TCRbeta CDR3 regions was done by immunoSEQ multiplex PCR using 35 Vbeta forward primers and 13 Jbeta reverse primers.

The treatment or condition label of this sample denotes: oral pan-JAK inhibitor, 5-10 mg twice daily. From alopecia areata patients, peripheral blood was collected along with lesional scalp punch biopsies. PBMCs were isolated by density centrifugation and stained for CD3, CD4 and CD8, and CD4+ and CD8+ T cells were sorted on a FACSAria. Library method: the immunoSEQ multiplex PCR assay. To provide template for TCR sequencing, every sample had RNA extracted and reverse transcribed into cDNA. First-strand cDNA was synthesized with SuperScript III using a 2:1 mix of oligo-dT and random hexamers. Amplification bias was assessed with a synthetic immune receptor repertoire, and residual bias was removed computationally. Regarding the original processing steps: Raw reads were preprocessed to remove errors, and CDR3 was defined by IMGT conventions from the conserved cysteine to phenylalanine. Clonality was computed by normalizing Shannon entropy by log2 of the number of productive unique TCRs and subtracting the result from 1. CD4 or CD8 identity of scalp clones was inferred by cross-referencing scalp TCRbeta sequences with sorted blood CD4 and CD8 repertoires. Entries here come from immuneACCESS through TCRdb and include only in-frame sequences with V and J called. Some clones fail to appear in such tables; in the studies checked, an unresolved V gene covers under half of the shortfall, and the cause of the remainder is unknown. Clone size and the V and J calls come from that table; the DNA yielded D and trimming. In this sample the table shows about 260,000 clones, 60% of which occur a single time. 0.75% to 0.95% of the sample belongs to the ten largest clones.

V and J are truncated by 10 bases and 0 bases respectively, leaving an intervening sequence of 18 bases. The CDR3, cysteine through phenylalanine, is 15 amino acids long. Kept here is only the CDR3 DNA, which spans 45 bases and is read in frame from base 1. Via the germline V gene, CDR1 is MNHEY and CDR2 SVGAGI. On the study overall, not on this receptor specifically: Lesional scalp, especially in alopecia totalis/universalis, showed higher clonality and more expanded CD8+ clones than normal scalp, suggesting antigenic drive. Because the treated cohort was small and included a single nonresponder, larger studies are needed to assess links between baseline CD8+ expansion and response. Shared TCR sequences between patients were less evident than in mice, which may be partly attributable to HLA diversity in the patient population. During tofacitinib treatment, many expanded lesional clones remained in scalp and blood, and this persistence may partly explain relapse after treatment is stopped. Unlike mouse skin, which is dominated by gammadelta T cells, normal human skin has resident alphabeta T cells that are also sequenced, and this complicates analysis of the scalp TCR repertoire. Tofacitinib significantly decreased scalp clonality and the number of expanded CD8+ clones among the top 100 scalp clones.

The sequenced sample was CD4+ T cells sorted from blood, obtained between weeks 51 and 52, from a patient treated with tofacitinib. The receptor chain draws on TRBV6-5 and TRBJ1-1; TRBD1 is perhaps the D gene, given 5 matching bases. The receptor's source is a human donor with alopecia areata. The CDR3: CATILGSGVNTEAFF. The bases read TGTGCCACCATCCTGGGGTCGGGGGTGAACACTGAAGCTTTCTTT.